These 20 T cell receptor beta chains originate from one sample sequenced in a study of blood T cells in healthy people across ages. PCR was performed a second time for 7 to 11 cycles using a sample-barcoded 5' primer and a J-beta primer mix. TCRdb re-analysed the 5' RACE reads in MiXCR, keeping a single row per CDR3 protein. This table has about 1,400,000 distinct CDR3 sequences, roughly 59% appearing once. Specimen: blood. These receptors all stem from a man aged 18-30 years in good health.

This clonotype was detected a few times. CDR3 amino acids: CSAPRTAQETQYF. In DNA form, the CDR3 reads TGCAGTGCTCCCCGGACAGCTCAAGAGACCCAGTACTTC. The gene calls are TRBV20-1 and TRBJ2-5; maybe TRBD1 (6 bases). CDR1 is DFQATT and CDR2 is SNEGSKA in the germline V gene (reference sequence). The V gene lost 5 bases and the J gene lost 2 bases, with 12 bases spanning the gap. The CDR3 sequence is 13 residues long.

In its sample, this clonotype was seen a few times. The chain's CDR3 is CASSLSGQGGGYTF. In DNA, the CDR3 is TGTGCCAGCAGTTTATCGGGGCAGGGCGGCGGCTACACCTTC. The chain is built from TRBV27 and TRBJ1-2, with D perhaps TRBD1 (5 bases). This CDR3 spans 14 amino acids. V lost 0 bases to trimming and J lost 8 bases, with 13 bases between them. Looked up from germline, CDR1 is MNHEY and CDR2 is SMNVEV (reference sequence).

The chain recombines TRBV19 with TRBJ1-2, with 7 bases that match TRBD1. Germline lookup yields CDR1 LNHDA and CDR2 SQIVND (reference sequence). J gave up 3 bases and V 8 bases, and 9 bases lay outside the gene matches. The length of the CDR3 is 14 residues. The CDR3 bases are TGTGCCAGTTCGGATATAGACAGGGACTATGGCTACACCTTC. As protein: CASSDIDRDYGYTF.

This rearrangement joins TRBV7-8 to TRBJ2-4; 8 bases are shared with TRBD1. There are 14 residues in the CDR3. V lost 5 bases and J lost 9; bases outside the gene matches: 9. Germline V gene data show CDR1 as SGHVS and CDR2 as FQNEAQ. The CDR3 bases are TGTGCCAGCAGCCCGCGGACAGGGCAGGGCATTCAGTACTTC. Its protein is CASSPRTGQGIQYF.

This chain uses TRBV20-1 with TRBJ2-3; perhaps TRBD2 as D (6 bases). The length of the CDR3 is 14 residues. The ends were cut back, 1 base at V and 3 bases at J, with 11 bases in the middle. Germline V gene sequence: CDR1 DFQATT, CDR2 SNEGSKA (reference sequence). CDR3 coding DNA: TGCAGTGCTAGAGTTGAGGGGAGGACAGATACGCAGTATTTT. This gives the protein CSARVEGRTDTQYF.

V and J are TRBV20-1 and TRBJ2-5; D may be TRBD2 (6 bases). V lost 0 bases to trimming and J lost 5 bases, with 19 bases between them. The length of the CDR3 is 16 residues. CDR1 and CDR2 from the germline V gene are DFQATT and SNEGSKA (reference sequence). CDR3 in amino acids: CSARDPGVEYGETQYF. The CDR3 DNA follows: TGCAGTGCTAGAGATCCGGGAGTGGAGTATGGGGAGACCCAGTACTTC.

The chain recombines TRBV29-1 with TRBJ2-7; tentatively, D is TRBD1 or TRBD2 (5 bases each). The CDR3 spans 14 residues. The germline CDR1 and CDR2 sequences are SQVTM and ANQGSEA. V lost 7 bases, J lost 2 bases, and 18 bases lay in between. CDR3 sequence reads: CSARATGNTYEQYF. The DNA for the CDR3 is TGCAGCGCCAGGGCGACCGGGAACACCTACGAGCAGTACTTC.

This clonotype has more than one count but fewer than ten. The chain carries TRBV20-1 and TRBJ2-7; maybe TRBD1 (5 bases). From germline, CDR1 is DFQATT and CDR2 SNEGSKA (reference sequence). CDR3 length equals 13 residues. Trimming removed 1 base at V and 6 bases at J, with 13 bases between. Here the CDR3 DNA reads TGCAGTGCTAGAGGGCAGGGTGTACGCGAGCAGTACTTC. Translated: CSARGQGVREQYF.

V usage is TRBV27 and J usage is TRBJ1-2, with D maybe TRBD1 (6 bases). Looked up from germline, CDR1 is MNHEY and CDR2 is SMNVEV (reference sequence). V was pared by 0 bases and J by 6 bases, with 17 bases between. There are 16 residues in the CDR3. The CDR3, as DNA: TGTGCCAGCAGTTTATCCGAACCGACAGGAGTGGATGGCTACACCTTC. It yields the protein CASSLSEPTGVDGYTF.

The V gene is TRBV7-9, the J gene TRBJ2-4, with D perhaps matching TRBD2 (6 bases). Germline V gives CDR1 SEHNR, CDR2 FQNEAQ (reference sequence). The CDR3 is 19 residues long. The V end lost 5 bases, the J end lost 0 bases, and 23 bases lay between the germline ends. CDR3 coding DNA: TGTGCCAGCAGCACCACGGGACCAGCGGGTCCATTAGCCAAAAACATTCAGTACTTC. It is translated as CASSTTGPAGPLAKNIQYF.

This clonotype was detected only a few times. The chain is built from TRBV7-9 and TRBJ2-6; D unclear. Looked up from germline, CDR1 is SEHNR and CDR2 is FQNEAQ (reference sequence). Trimming cost V 5 bases and J 0 bases, with 14 bases left between them. The CDR3 consists of 17 residues. CDR3 amino acids: CASSTPEMSSGANVLTF. Here the CDR3 DNA reads TGTGCCAGCAGCACCCCTGAAATGAGCTCTGGGGCCAACGTCCTGACTTTC.

J is TRBJ1-6 and V is TRBV29-1; perhaps TRBD1 as D (6 bases). Germline V gives CDR1 SQVTM, CDR2 ANQGSEA. This CDR3 comprises 16 residues. Deletions cut 5 bases from V and 2 bases from J, with 16 bases between. The CDR3 protein is CSVPDRPFPYNSPLHF. CDR3 bases: TGCAGCGTTCCCGACAGGCCATTTCCCTATAATTCACCCCTCCACTTT.

The CDR3 region has the DNA TGTGCCAGCATCCCCACCAGGGGCGGCTACGAGCAGTACTTC. This gives the protein CASIPTRGGYEQYF. This chain joins TRBV11-2 and TRBJ2-7, with D possibly being TRBD1 (6 bases). Trimming stripped 7 bases from V and 3 bases from J, with 16 bases between. Germline V gene lookup returns CDR1 SGHAT and CDR2 FQNNGV. The length of the CDR3 is 14 residues.

This rearrangement joins TRBV4-3 to TRBJ2-7, with TRBD1 matching over 8 bases. The CDR3 is 15 residues long. The J segment lost 2 bases and the V segment lost 0 bases, leaving 3 bases of the junction unmatched. Germline CDR1 is LGHNA and CDR2 is YSLEER. CDR3 coding DNA: TGCGCCAGCAGCCAAGATCCCAGGGGGCCCTACGAGCAGTACTTC. Encoded protein: CASSQDPRGPYEQYF.

This clonotype turned up a few times. The chain joins TRBV20-1 to TRBJ2-3; 8 nucleotides line up with TRBD2. Germline V gene lookup returns CDR1 DFQATT and CDR2 SNEGSKA (reference sequence). This CDR3 has 14 residues. J gave up 3 bases and V 5 bases, and 7 bases lay outside the gene matches. Here the CDR3 DNA reads TGCAGTGCTGGGATAGGGACTAGTACAGATACGCAGTATTTT. Translation: CSAGIGTSTDTQYF.

The chain carries TRBV20-1 and TRBJ1-5; D may be TRBD1 (5 bases). The CDR3 spans 15 residues. The germline gives CDR1 DFQATT, CDR2 SNEGSKA (reference sequence). CDR3 coding DNA: TGCAGCGCCACCCGACAGAGATATAGCAATCAGCCCCAGCATTTT. Amino acids: CSATRQRYSNQPQHF.

V gene TRBV6-5 combines with J gene TRBJ1-6; 7 bases fit TRBD1. This CDR3 has 16 amino acids. Germline assignment: CDR1 MNHEY and CDR2 SVGAGI. The J segment lost 0 bases and the V segment lost 6 bases, leaving 5 bases of the junction unmatched. For the CDR3, the DNA is TGTGCCAGCAGGTCGACAGGGAGCTCCTATAATTCACCCCTCCACTTT. Translated, it gives CASRSTGSSYNSPLHF.

The rearrangement joins TRBV29-1 to TRBJ2-1; 8 positions agree with TRBD1. Germline assignment: CDR1 SQVTM and CDR2 ANQGSEA. Trimming took 2 bases from V and 4 from J; bases not matched to a gene: 4. The CDR3 sequence is 14 residues long. CDR3 amino acids: CSVELGQAYNEQFF. CDR3 sequence (DNA): TGCAGCGTTGAATTGGGACAGGCATACAATGAGCAGTTCTTC.

About this clonotype itself: A junction end diverges from the germline sequence, so it may reflect a read error. The chain joins TRBV6-2 or TRBV6-3 to TRBJ2-2; a possible D gene is TRBD2 (6 bases). The CDR3 contains 18 residues. Germline V gene sequence: CDR1 MNHEY, CDR2 SVGEGT. The CDR3 sequence: CTSSYETSWGANTGELFF. The CDR3 DNA is TGTACCAGCAGTTACGAAACATCTTGGGGGGCGAACACCGGGGAGCTGTTTTTT.

V and J are TRBV6-1 and TRBJ2-3, with 8 bases lining up with TRBD1. V shed 5 bases and J 4 bases; nucleotides not matched to a gene: 8. The CDR3 contains 15 residues. Germline loops: CDR1 MNHNS, CDR2 SASEGT. CDR3 sequence (DNA): TGTGCCAGCAGTCCCGGGACAGGTTTTTCAGATACGCAGTATTTT. As protein: CASSPGTGFSDTQYF.